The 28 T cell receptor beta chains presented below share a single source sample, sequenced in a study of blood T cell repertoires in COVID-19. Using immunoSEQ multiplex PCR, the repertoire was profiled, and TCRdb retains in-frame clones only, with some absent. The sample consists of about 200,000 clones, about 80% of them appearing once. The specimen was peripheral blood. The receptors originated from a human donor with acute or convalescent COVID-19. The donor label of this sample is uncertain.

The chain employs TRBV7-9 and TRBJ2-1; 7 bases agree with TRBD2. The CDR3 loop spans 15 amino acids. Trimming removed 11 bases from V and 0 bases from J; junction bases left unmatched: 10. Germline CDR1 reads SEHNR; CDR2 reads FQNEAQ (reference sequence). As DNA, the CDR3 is TGTGCCGTCGGCCGTGGCGGGAGCTCCTACAATGAGCAGTTCTTC. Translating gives CAVGRGGSSYNEQFF.

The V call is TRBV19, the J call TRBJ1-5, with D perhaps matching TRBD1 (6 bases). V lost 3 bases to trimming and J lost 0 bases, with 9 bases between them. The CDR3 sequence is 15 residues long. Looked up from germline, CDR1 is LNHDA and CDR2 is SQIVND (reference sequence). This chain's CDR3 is CASSIGGLSNQPQHF. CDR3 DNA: TGTGCCAGTAGTATCGGGGGGCTTAGCAATCAGCCCCAGCATTTT.

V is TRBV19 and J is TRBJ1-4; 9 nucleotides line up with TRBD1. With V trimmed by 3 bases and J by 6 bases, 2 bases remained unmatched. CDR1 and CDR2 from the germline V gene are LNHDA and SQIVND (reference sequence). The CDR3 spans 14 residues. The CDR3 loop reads CASSIRDRDEKLFF. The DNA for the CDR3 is TGTGCCAGTAGTATCCGGGACAGGGATGAAAAACTGTTTTTT.

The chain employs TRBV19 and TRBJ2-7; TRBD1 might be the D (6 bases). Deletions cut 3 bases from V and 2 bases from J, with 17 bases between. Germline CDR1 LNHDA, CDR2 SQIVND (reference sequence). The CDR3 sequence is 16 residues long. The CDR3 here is CASSIPDRPPTYEQYF. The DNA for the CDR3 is TGTGCCAGTAGTATCCCTGACAGGCCCCCAACCTACGAGCAGTACTTC. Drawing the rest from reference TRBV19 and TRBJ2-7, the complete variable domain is DGGITQSPKYLFRKEGQNVTLSCEQNLNHDAMYWYRQDPGQGLRLIYYSQIVNDFQKGDIAEGYSVSREKKESFPLTVTSAQKNPTAFYLCASSIPDRPPTYEQYFGPGTRLTVT.

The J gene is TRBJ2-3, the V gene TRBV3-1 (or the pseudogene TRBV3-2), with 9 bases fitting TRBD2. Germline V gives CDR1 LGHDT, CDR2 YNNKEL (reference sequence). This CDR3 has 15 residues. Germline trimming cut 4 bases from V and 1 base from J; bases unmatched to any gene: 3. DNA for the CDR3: TGTGCCAGCAGCCCGACTAGCGGAGGCACAGATACGCAGTATTTT. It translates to CASSPTSGGTDTQYF.

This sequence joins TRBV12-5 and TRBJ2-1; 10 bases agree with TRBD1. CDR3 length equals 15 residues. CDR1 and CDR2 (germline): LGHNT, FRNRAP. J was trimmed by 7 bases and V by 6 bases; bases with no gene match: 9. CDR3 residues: CASGPGQGPLNEQFF. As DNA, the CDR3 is TGTGCTAGTGGCCCGGGACAGGGGCCCCTAAATGAGCAGTTCTTC.

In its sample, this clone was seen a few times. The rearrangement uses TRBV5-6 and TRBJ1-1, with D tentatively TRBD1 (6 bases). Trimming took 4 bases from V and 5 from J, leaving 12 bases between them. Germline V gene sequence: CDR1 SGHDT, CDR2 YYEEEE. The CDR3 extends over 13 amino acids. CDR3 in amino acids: CASSVQGGTEAFF. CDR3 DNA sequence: TGTGCCAGCAGCGTACAGGGAGGGACTGAAGCTTTCTTT. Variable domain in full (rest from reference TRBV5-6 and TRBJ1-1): DAGVTQSPTHLIKTRGQQVTLRCSPKSGHDTVSWYQQALGQGPQFIFQYYEEEERQRGNFPDRFSGHQFPNYSSELNVNALLLGDSALYLCASSVQGGTEAFFGQGTRLTVV.

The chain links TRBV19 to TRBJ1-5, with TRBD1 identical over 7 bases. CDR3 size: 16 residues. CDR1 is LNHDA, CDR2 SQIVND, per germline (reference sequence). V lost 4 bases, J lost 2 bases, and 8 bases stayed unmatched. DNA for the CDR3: TGTGCCAGTAGTACCATCTCCGGGACAGGCAATCAGCCCCAGCATTTT. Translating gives CASSTISGTGNQPQHF.

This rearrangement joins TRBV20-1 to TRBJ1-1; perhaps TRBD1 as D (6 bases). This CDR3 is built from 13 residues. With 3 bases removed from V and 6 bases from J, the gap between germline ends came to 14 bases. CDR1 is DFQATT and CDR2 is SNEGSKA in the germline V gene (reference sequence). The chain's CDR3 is CSASSGGASEAFF. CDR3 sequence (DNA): TGCAGTGCTAGTTCGGGGGGCGCGTCTGAAGCTTTCTTT.

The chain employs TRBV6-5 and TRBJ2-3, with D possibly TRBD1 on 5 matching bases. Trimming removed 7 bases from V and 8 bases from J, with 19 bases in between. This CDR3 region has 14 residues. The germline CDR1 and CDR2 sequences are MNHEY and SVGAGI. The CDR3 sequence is CASTDWRKGITQYF. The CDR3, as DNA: TGTGCCAGCACCGATTGGCGAAAGGGGATTACGCAGTATTTT.

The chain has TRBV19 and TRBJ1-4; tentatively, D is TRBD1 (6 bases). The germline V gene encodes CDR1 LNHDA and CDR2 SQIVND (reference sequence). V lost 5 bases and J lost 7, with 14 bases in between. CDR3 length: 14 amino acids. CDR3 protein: CASSPRRTVEKLFF. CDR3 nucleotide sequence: TGTGCCAGTAGTCCCCGGAGGACAGTTGAAAAACTGTTTTTT.

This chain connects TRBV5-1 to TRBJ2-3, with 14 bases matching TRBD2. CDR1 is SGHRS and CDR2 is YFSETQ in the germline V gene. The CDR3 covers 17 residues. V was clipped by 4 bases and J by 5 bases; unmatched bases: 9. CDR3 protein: CASSIGTSGSGRDTQYF. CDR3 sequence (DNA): TGCGCCAGCAGCATCGGGACTAGCGGGAGTGGGAGAGATACGCAGTATTTT. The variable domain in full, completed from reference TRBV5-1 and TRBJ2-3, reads KAGVTQTPRYLIKTRGQQVTLSCSPISGHRSVSWYQQTPGQGLQFLFEYFSETQRNKGNFPGRFSGRQFSNSRSEMNVSTLELGDSALYLCASSIGTSGSGRDTQYFGPGTRLTVL.

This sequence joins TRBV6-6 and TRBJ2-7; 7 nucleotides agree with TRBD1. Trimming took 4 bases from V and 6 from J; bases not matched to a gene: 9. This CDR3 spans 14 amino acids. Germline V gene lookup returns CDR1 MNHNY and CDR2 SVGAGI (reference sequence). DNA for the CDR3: TGTGCCAGCAGTTCAGACAGGGTTGCTGCCGAGCAGTACTTC. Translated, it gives CASSSDRVAAEQYF.

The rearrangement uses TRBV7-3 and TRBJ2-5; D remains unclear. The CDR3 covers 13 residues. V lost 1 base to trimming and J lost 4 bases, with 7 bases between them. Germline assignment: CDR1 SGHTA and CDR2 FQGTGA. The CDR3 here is CASSLNFRETQYF. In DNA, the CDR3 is TGTGCCAGCAGCTTAAACTTTAGAGAGACCCAGTACTTC. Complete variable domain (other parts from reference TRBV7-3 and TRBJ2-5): GAGVSQTPSNKVTEKGKYVELRCDPISGHTALYWYRQSLGQGPEFLIYFQGTGAADDSGLPNDRFFAVRPEGSVSTLKIQRTERGDSAVYLCASSLNFRETQYFGPGTRLLVL.

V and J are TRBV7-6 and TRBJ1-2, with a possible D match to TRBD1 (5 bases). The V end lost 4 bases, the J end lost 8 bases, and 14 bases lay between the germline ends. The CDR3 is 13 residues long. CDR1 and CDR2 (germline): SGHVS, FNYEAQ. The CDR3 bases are TGTGCCAGCAGCTCCACTCAGGGTCAGGGCTACACCTTC. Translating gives CASSSTQGQGYTF.

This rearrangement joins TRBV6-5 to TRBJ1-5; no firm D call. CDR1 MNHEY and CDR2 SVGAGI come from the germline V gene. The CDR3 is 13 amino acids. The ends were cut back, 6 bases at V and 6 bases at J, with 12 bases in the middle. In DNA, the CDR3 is TGTGCCAGCAGGATTGAGGGAAGTCAGCCCCAGCATTTT. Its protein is CASRIEGSQPQHF.

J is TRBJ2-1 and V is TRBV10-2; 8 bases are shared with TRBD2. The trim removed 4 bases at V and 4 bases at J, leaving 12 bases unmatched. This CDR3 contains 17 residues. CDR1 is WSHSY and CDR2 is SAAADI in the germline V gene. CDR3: CASSGGSGTRTYNEQFF. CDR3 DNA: TGCGCCAGCAGTGGGGGATCCGGGACTAGAACATACAATGAGCAGTTCTTC.

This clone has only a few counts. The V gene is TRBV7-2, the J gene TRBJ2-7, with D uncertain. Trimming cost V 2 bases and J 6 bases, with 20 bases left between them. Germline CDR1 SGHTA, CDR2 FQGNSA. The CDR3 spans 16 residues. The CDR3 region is CASSLNAPARSTEQYF. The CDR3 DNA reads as TGTGCCAGCAGCTTAAACGCCCCGGCTAGATCCACCGAGCAGTACTTC. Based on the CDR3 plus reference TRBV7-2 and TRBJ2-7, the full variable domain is GAGVSQSPSNKVTEKGKDVELRCDPISGHTALYWYRQSLGQGLEFLIYFQGNSAPDKSGLPSDRFSAERTGGSVSTLTIQRTQQEDSAVYLCASSLNAPARSTEQYFGPGTRLTVT.

The DNA for the CDR3 is TGTGCCAGCAGCTCCCAGGATCAGCCCCAGCATTTT. Amino acid sequence: CASSSQDQPQHF. The V call is TRBV3-1 (or the pseudogene TRBV3-2), the J call TRBJ1-5; D not certain. Germline V gene lookup returns CDR1 LGHDT and CDR2 YNNKEL (reference sequence). Trimming cost V 5 bases and J 5 bases, with 7 bases left between them. The CDR3 length is 12 residues.

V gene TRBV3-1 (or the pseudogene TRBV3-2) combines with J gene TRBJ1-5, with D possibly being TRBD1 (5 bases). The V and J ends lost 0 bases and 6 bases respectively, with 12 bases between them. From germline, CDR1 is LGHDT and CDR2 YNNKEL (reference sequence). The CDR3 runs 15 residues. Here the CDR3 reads CASSQDLSGVQPQHF. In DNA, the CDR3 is TGTGCCAGCAGCCAAGATCTTTCGGGGGTTCAGCCCCAGCATTTT.

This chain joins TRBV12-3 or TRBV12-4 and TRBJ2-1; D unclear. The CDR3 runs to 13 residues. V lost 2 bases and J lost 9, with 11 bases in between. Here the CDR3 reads CASSLRLEPEQFF. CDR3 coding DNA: TGTGCCAGCAGTTTAAGGCTAGAGCCTGAGCAGTTCTTC.

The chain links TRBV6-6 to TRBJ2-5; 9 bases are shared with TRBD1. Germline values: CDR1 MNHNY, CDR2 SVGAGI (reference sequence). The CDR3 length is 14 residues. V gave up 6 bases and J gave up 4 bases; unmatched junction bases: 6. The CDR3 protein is CASRLQGARETQYF. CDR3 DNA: TGTGCCAGCAGGCTACAGGGGGCAAGAGAGACCCAGTACTTC.

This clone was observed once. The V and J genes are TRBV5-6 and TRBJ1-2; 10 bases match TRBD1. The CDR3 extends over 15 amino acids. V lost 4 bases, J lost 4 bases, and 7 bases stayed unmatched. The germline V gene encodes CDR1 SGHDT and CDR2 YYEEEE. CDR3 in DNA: TGTGCCAGCAGCGAGGGACAGGGGAAGAGCTATGGCTACACCTTC. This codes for CASSEGQGKSYGYTF. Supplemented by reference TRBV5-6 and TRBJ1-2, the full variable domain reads DAGVTQSPTHLIKTRGQQVTLRCSPKSGHDTVSWYQQALGQGPQFIFQYYEEEERQRGNFPDRFSGHQFPNYSSELNVNALLLGDSALYLCASSEGQGKSYGYTFGSGTRLTVV.

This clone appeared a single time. The CDR3 coding sequence is TGTGCCAGCAGCGCCTCCGGGACAAAGTCCTACGAGCAGTACTTC. Protein sequence: CASSASGTKSYEQYF. The chain links TRBV5-6 to TRBJ2-7, with D possibly matching TRBD1 (6 bases). Germline V gene lookup returns CDR1 SGHDT and CDR2 YYEEEE. The V and J ends lost 4 bases and 1 base respectively, with 15 bases between them. This CDR3 comprises 15 residues.

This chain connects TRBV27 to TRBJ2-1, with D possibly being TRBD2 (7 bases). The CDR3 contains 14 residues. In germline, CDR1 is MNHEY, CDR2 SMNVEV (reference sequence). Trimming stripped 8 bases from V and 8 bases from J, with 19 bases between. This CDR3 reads CASRSEGGLYEQFF. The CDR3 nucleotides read TGTGCCAGCCGATCCGAGGGGGGGCTCTATGAGCAGTTCTTC.

CDR3 DNA sequence: TGTGCCAGCAGCTCACAGGTGAACACTGAAGCTTTCTTT. This codes for CASSSQVNTEAFF. V is TRBV11-2 and J is TRBJ1-1; D possibly corresponds to TRBD1 (5 bases). The V gene lost 4 bases and the J gene lost 0 bases, with 6 bases spanning the gap. CDR3 length: 13 residues. Looked up from germline, CDR1 is SGHAT and CDR2 is FQNNGV.

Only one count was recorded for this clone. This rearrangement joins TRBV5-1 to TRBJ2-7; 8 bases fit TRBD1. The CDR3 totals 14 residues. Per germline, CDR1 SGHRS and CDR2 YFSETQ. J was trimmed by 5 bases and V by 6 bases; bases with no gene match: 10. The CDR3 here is CASNRDRGLDEQYF. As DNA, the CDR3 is TGCGCCAGCAACCGTGACAGGGGACTGGACGAGCAGTACTTC.

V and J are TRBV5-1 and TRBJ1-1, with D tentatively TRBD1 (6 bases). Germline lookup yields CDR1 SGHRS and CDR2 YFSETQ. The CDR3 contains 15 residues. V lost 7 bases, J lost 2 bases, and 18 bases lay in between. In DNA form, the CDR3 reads TGCGCCAGCCTACGAGGGGACATCCTAAACACTGAAGCTTTCTTT. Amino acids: CASLRGDILNTEAFF.